This T cell receptor beta chain emerged from a study of cytomegalovirus exposure and HLA in healthy donors. The overall study: Within the Caucasian-associated ancestry cluster were approximately 77% of the roughly 430 genotyped donors.

Unmatched junction bases numbered 11, after V lost 6 bases and J lost 9 bases. From germline, CDR1 is MGHDK and CDR2 SYGVNS. The CDR3 covers 15 residues. PCR employed 60 Vbeta and 13 Jbeta primers. Produced via immunoSEQ multiplex PCR; TCRdb's table is partial and in-frame only. The table shows about 130,000 clones, with 60% to 80% occurring only once. Findings and caveats of the study: Being productive about 87% or about 30% of the time was typical of most TCR beta V segments in an earlier analysis. A later analysis linked a missense DCLRE1C variant to TCR beta V- and J-gene trimming. There were some 150 TCR beta chains listed as cytomegalovirus-associated.

This clone was counted a single time. Its antigen remains unknown. Sequencing input: PBMCs. The source of this sequence is a man aged 50-60 years in good health and CMV-seronegative. The chain employs TRBV25-1 and TRBJ1-6; the match to TRBD1 covers 7 bases. For the CDR3, the DNA is TGTGCCAGCAGATCCCCGGGACAGCTCCTTTCACCCCTCCACTTT. It codes for CASRSPGQLLSPLHF.